This T cell receptor beta chain was sequenced in a study of cytomegalovirus exposure and HLA in healthy donors. Both 60 Vbeta primers and 13 Jbeta primers went into the PCR. This table comes from immunoSEQ multiplex PCR, and its TCRdb copy is limited to in-frame clones, with some not included. The data show over 75,000 clones, with 70% to 90% seen just once and over 5% held by the top ten. After removal of 3 bases from V and 5 bases from J, the junction contained 18 bases not matched to a gene. The CDR3 is 17 amino acids. CDR1 GTSNPN and CDR2 SVGIG come from the germline V gene (reference sequence). Points from the study as a whole: Across donors, sequencing depth was assumed by presence/absence analyses to be roughly uniform. With further analysis later on, most CMV-associated TCR beta chains appeared HLA-restricted. Some segments of the V type, notably TRBV6-2 and TRBV6-3, were excluded as indistinguishable.

In regard to this clone: The antigen is not known.

While unrecorded immune exposures were likely, the donors were nominally healthy when sampled. The chain couples TRBV30 to TRBJ2-5; 7 bases align to TRBD1. The specimen sequenced was PBMCs. The sequence derives from a woman between 18 and 29 years old in good health and CMV-seropositive. The CDR3, as DNA: TGTGCCTGGAGCAATCGACAGGGACCAAGTCATACGGAGACCCAGTACTTC. Protein product: CAWSNRQGPSHTETQYF.